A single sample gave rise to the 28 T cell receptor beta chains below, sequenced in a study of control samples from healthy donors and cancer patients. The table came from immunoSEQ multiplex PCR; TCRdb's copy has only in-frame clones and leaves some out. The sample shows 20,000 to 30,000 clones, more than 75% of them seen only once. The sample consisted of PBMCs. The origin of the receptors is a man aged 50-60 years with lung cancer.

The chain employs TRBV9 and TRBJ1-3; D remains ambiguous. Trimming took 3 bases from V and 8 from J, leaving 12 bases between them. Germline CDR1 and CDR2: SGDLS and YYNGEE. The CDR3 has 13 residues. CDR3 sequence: CASSGGGRDTIYF. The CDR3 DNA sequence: TGTGCCAGCAGCGGCGGTGGGAGGGACACCATATATTTT.

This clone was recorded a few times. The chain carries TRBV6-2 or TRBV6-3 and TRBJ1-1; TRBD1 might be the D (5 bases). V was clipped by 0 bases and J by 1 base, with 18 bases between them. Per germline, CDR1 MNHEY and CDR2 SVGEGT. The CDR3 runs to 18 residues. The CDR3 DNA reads TGTGCCAGCAGTTACTCGAGTTGGGGCAGGGCTAAGAACACTGAAGCTTTCTTT. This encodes CASSYSSWGRAKNTEAFF.

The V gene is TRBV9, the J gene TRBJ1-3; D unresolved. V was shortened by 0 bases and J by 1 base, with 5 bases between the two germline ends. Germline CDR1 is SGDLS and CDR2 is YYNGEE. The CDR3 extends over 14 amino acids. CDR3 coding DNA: TGTGCCAGCAGCGTAGGGCCTTCTGGAAACACCATATATTTT. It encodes CASSVGPSGNTIYF.

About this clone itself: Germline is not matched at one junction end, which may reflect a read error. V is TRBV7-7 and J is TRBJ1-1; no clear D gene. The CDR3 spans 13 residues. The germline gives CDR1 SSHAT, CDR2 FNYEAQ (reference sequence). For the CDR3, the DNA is TGTGCTAGCAGCCCCTCTGAGGGCACTGAAGCTTTCTTT. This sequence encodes CASSPSEGTEAFF.

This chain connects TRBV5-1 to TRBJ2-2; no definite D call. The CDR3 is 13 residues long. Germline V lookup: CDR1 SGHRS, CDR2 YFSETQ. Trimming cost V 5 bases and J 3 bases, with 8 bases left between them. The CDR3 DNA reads TGCGCCAGCAGTCGCGGAGACACCGGGGAGCTGTTTTTT. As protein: CASSRGDTGELFF.

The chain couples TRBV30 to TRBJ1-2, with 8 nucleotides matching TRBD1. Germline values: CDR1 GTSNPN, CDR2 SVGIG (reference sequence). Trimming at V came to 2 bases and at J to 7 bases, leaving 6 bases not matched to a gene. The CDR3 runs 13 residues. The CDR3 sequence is CAWSRQGNGGYTF. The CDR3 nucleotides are TGTGCCTGGAGTCGACAGGGGAACGGTGGCTACACCTTC. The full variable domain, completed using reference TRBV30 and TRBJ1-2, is SQTIHQWPATLVQPVGSPLSLECTVEGTSNPNLYWYRQAAGRGLQLLFYSVGIGQISSEVPQNLSASRPQDRQFILSSKKLLLSDSGFYLCAWSRQGNGGYTFGSGTRLTVV.

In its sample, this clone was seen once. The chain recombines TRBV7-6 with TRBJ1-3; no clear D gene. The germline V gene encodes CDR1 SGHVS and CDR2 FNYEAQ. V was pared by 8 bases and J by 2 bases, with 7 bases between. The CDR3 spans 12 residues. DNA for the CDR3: TGTGCCAGCGGCGCGGCTGGAAACACCATATATTTT. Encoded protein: CASGAAGNTIYF.

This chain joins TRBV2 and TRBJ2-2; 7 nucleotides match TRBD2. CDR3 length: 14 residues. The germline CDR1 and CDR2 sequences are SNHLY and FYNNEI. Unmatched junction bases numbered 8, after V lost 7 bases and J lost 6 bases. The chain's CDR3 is CASTSGESSGELFF. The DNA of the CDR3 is TGTGCCAGCACCAGCGGGGAGTCTTCCGGGGAGCTGTTTTTT.

The CDR3 here is CASSSLAGGSYEQYF. CDR3 coding DNA: TGTGCCAGCAGCTCCCTAGCGGGGGGCTCCTACGAGCAGTACTTC. J is TRBJ2-7 and V is TRBV7-9; TRBD2 aligns across 11 bases. Losses at the gene ends were 4 bases for V and 0 bases for J; bases not matched to a gene: 2. Germline V gene sequence: CDR1 SEHNR, CDR2 FQNEAQ (reference sequence). The CDR3 length is 15 residues.

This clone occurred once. The CDR3: CASSLSAANTGELFF. The CDR3 nucleotides read TGTGCCAGCAGCTTATCTGCGGCAAACACCGGGGAGCTGTTTTTT. The chain uses TRBV7-3 and TRBJ2-2; D unclear. CDR1 and CDR2 from the germline V gene are SGHTA and FQGTGA. The germline V and J ends were trimmed by 2 bases and 2 bases, with 9 bases remaining between them. The CDR3 has 15 residues.

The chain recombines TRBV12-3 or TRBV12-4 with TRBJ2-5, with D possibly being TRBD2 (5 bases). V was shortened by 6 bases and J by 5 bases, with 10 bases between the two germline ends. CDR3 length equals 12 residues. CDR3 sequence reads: CASRRTGETQYF. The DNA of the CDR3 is TGTGCCAGCAGACGGACGGGGGAGACCCAGTACTTC.

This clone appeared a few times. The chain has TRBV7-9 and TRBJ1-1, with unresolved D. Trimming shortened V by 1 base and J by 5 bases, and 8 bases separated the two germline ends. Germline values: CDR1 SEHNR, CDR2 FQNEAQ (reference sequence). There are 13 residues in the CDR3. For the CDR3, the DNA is TGTGCCAGCAGCTTAGAGCATAATACTGAAGCTTTCTTT. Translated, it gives CASSLEHNTEAFF.

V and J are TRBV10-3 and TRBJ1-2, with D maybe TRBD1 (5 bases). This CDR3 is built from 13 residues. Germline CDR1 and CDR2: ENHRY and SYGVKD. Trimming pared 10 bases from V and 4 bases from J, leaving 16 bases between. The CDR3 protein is CATVGESGYGYTF. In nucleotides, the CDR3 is TGTGCCACCGTGGGGGAATCGGGCTATGGCTACACCTTC.

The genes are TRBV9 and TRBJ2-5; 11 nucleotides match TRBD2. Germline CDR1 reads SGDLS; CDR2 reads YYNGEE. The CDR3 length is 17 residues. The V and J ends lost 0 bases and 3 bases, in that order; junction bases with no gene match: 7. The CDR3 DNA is TGTGCCAGCAGCGTAGCCCGCCAACTAGCGGGGGAAGAGACCCAGTACTTC. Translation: CASSVARQLAGEETQYF.

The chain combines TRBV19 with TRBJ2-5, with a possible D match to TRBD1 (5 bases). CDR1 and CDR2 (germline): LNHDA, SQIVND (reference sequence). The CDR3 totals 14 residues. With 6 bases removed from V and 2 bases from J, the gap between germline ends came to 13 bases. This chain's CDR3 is CASSSMGQQETQYF. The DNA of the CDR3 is TGTGCCAGTAGCTCTATGGGGCAGCAAGAGACCCAGTACTTC.

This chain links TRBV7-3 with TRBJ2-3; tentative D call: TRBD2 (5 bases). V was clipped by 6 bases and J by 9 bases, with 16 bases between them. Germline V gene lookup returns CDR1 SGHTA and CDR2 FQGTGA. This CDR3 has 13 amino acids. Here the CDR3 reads CASRGDTTGTQYF. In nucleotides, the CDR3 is TGTGCCAGCAGGGGTGATACCACGGGGACGCAGTATTTT.

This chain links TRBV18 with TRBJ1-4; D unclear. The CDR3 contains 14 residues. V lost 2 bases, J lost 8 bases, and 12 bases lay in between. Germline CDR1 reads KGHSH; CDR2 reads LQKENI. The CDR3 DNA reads TGTGCCAGCTCACCAATGGGGTCGGAGGAAAAACTGTTTTTT. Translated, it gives CASSPMGSEEKLFF.

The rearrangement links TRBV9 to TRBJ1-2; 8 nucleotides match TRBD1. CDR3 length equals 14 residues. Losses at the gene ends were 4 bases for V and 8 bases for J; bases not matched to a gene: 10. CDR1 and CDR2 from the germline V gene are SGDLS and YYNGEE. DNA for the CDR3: TGTGCCAGCAGCCAATGGCAGGGGGCTGAAGGCTACACCTTC. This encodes CASSQWQGAEGYTF.

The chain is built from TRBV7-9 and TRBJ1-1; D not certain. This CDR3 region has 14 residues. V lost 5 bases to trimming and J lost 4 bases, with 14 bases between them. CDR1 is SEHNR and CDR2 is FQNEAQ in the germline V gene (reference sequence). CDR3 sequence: CASSVDRGSTEAFF. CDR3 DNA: TGTGCCAGCAGCGTCGACCGCGGTTCCACTGAAGCTTTCTTT. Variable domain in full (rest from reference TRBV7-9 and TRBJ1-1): DTGVSQNPRHKITKRGQNVTFRCDPISEHNRLYWYRQTLGQGPEFLTYFQNEAQLEKSRLLSDRFSAERPKGSFSTLEIQRTEQGDSAMYLCASSVDRGSTEAFFGQGTRLTVV.

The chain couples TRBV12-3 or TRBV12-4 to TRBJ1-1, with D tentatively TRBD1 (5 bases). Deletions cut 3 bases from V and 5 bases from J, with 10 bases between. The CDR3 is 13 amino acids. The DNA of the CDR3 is TGTGCCAGCAGTTTCGGGGGAGGGACTGAAGCTTTCTTT. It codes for CASSFGGGTEAFF.

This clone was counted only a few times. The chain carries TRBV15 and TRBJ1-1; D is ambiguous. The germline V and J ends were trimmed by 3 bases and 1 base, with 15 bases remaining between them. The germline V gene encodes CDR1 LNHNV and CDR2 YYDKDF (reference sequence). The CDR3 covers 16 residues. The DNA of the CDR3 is TGTGCCACCAGCAGCCGGAACCGGGAGCCGAACACTGAAGCTTTCTTT. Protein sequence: CATSSRNREPNTEAFF. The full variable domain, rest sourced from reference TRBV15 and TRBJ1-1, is DAMVIQNPRYQVTQFGKPVTLSCSQTLNHNVMYWYQQKSSQAPKLLFHYYDKDFNNEADTPDNFQSRRPNTSFCFLDIRSPGLGDTAMYLCATSSRNREPNTEAFFGQGTRLTVV.

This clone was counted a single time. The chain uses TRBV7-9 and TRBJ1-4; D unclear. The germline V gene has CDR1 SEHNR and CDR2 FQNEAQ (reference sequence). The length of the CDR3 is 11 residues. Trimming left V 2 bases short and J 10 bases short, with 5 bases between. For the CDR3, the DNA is TGTGCCAGCAGCTTATCCGGAAAACTGTTTTTT. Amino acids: CASSLSGKLFF.

The CDR3: CASSSRGSGNQPQHF. CDR3 nucleotides: TGTGCCAGCAGCTCCAGGGGGTCCGGCAATCAGCCCCAGCATTTT. The chain is built from TRBV7-2 and TRBJ1-5, with TRBD1 matching 7 bases. Germline CDR1 and CDR2: SGHTA and FQGNSA. The ends lost 4 bases at V and 2 bases at J; junction bases unmatched: 5. The CDR3 is 15 amino acids.

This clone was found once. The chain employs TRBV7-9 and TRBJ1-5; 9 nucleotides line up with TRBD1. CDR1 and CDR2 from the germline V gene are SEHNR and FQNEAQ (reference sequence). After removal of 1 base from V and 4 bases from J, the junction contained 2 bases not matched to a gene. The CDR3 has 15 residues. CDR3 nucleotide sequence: TGTGCCAGCAGCTTAGGCGGGACAGGGAATCAGCCCCAGCATTTT. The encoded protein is CASSLGGTGNQPQHF. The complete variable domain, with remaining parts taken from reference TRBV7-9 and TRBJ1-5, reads DTGVSQNPRHKITKRGQNVTFRCDPISEHNRLYWYRQTLGQGPEFLTYFQNEAQLEKSRLLSDRFSAERPKGSFSTLEIQRTEQGDSAMYLCASSLGGTGNQPQHFGDGTRLSIL.

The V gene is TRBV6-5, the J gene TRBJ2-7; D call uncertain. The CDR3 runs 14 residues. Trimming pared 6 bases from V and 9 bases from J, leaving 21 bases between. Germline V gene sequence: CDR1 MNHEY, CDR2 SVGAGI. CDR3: CASSGDTPRQMQYF. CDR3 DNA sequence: TGTGCCAGCAGCGGAGACACCCCCAGGCAAATGCAGTACTTC.

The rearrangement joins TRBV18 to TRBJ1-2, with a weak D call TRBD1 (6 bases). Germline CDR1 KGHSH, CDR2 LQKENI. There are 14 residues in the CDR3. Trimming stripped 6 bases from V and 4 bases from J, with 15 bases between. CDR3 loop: CASSPNRDGYGYTF. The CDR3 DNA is TGTGCCAGCTCTCCGAACAGGGACGGCTATGGCTACACCTTC.

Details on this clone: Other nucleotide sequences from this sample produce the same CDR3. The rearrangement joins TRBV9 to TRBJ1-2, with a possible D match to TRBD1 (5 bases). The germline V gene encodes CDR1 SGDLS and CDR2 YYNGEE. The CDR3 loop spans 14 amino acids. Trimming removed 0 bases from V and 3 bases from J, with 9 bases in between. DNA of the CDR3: TGTGCCAGCAGCGTAGACCTAGGGGACTATGGCTACACCTTC. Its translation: CASSVDLGDYGYTF.

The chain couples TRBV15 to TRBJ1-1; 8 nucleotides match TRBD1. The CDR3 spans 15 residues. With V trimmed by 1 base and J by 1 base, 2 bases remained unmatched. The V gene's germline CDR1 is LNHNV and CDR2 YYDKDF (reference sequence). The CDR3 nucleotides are TGTGCCACCAGCAGAGCCGGACAGGGGAACACTGAAGCTTTCTTT. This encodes CATSRAGQGNTEAFF.